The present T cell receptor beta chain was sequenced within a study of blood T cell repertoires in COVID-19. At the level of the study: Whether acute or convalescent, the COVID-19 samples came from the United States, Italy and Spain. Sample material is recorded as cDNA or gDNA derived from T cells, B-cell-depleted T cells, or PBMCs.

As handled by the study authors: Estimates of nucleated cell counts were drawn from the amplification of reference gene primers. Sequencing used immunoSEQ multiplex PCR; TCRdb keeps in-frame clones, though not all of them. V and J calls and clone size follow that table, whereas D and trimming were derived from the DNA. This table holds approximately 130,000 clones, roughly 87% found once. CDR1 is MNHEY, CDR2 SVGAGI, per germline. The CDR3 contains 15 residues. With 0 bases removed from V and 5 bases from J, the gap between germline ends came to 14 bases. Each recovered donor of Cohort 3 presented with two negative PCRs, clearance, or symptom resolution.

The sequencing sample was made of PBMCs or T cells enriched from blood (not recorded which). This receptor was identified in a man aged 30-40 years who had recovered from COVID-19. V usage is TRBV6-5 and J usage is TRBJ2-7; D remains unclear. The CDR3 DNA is TGTGCCAGCAGTTACTCCCACCCTGTTAGAGACGAGCAGTACTTC. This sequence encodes CASSYSHPVRDEQYF.